Shown below are 6 T cell receptor beta chains from a single sample sequenced in a study of monozygotic twins with inflammatory bowel disease (dated by TCRdb to the late 2010s). The library relied on 5' RACE. The reads were generated on an Illumina HiSeq 2500. TCRdb reprocessed the reads; each CDR3 protein sequence makes one entry, and DNA is unavailable. This sample's table carries approximately 420,000 distinct CDR3 sequences. The ten largest account for 2% to 3% of the sample. The sequenced sample was blood. The receptors stem from a human donor with ulcerative colitis or Crohn's disease, or a healthy co-twin of an affected twin (not recorded which).

The rearrangement joins TRBV6-1 to TRBJ1-5. The CDR3 sequence is 11 residues long. Germline V gene lookup returns CDR1 MNHNS and CDR2 SASEGT. The CDR3: CASSEGRSQHF.

The chain recombines TRBV9 with TRBJ2-7. Germline CDR1 reads SGDLS; CDR2 reads YYNGEE. The CDR3 runs to 17 residues. The CDR3 sequence: CASSVVPGTVAPYEQYF.

The chain combines TRBV4-3 with TRBJ2-6; checking the TCRdb D call of TRBD2 is not possible without DNA. Germline CDR1 reads LGHNA; CDR2 reads YSLEER. This CDR3 comprises 17 residues. CDR3 loop: CASSQGLAGSGANVLTF.

The rearrangement joins TRBV7-9 to TRBJ2-2; the TRBD2 assignment by TCRdb is unverifiable without DNA. CDR1 and CDR2 from the germline V gene are SEHNR and FQNEAQ (reference sequence). This CDR3 has 17 amino acids. This chain's CDR3 is CASIPPLREVGTGELFF.

V and J are TRBV4-1 and TRBJ2-1. Germline assignment: CDR1 MGHRA and CDR2 YSYEKL. The CDR3 is made up of 16 amino acids. The CDR3: CASSQEDGDLYNEQFF.

V usage is TRBV29-1 and J usage is TRBJ2-1; as DNA is missing, the TRBD1 call by TCRdb cannot be tested. Germline CDR1 reads SQVTM; CDR2 reads ANQGSEA. The CDR3 sequence is 14 residues long. The chain's CDR3 is CSVLGQSSYNEQFF.